A single sample gave rise to the 26 T cell receptor beta chains below, sequenced in a study of breast tumors, draining lymph nodes, adjacent tissues. TCRdb redid the calling of the multiplex PCR reads with MiXCR, one entry per CDR3 protein. The data hold around 66,000 distinct CDR3 sequences, with approximately 45% observed a single time. Sequences were obtained from breast tumor tissue. The source is a female donor with breast cancer. Some clones in this sample may be carry-over from other donors' samples.

By share of the sample, this clonotype is medium-sized. V and J are TRBV5-1 and TRBJ1-5; D gene uncertain. Trimming cost V 4 bases and J 4 bases, with 15 bases left between them. CDR1 SGHRS and CDR2 YFSETQ come from the germline V gene. The CDR3 has 15 amino acids. The CDR3 nucleotides read TGCGCCAGCAGCGTAGGAGGGAACGGAAATCAGCCCCAGCATTTT. Its translation: CASSVGGNGNQPQHF.

This clonotype was counted many times. The chain couples TRBV6-5 to TRBJ2-1; D is ambiguous. Germline CDR1 is MNHEY and CDR2 is SVGAGI. Trimming stripped 2 bases from V and 2 bases from J, with 10 bases between. CDR3 size: 15 residues. The CDR3: CASSYGRQAYNEQFF. Written as DNA, the CDR3 is TGTGCCAGCAGTTACGGGCGGCAAGCCTACAATGAGCAGTTCTTC.

Remarks on this clonotype: With a much larger clone just one base away, this may be a read error. The CDR3 end shows no conserved phenylalanine or tryptophan, and so a read error is likely. This chain uses TRBV6-1 with TRBJ1-5; 7 positions agree with TRBD1. Germline lookup yields CDR1 MNHNS and CDR2 SASEGT. V lost 5 bases and J lost 7; bases outside the gene matches: 11. There are 15 residues in the CDR3. The CDR3 sequence: CASSTEGARRQPQHL. The CDR3 region has the DNA TGTGCCAGCAGTACGGAGGGGGCGAGGCGGCAGCCCCAGCATCTT.

This clonotype was seen a handful of times. One end of the junction does not line up with germline, which may come from a read error. This chain links TRBV6-5 with TRBJ1-5; TRBD1 might be the D (5 bases). This CDR3 spans 12 amino acids. Germline V gene lookup returns CDR1 MNHEY and CDR2 SVGAGI. In DNA form, the CDR3 reads TGTGCCAGCAGTAGGGGAGGCGGGCCCCGGGCGTTT. Its protein is CASSRGGGPRAF.

The V call is TRBV5-1, the J call TRBJ2-3, with 16 bases identical to TRBD2. This CDR3 contains 19 residues. Looked up from germline, CDR1 is SGHRS and CDR2 is YFSETQ. V was clipped by 3 bases and J by 3 bases; unmatched bases: 10. In DNA, the CDR3 is TGCGCCAGCAGCTCCCCGCGGGGACTAGCGGGGGGGGAAACAGATACGCAGTATTTT. Translated: CASSSPRGLAGGETDTQYF.

The chain carries TRBV14 and TRBJ1-6; 10 bases agree with TRBD1. This CDR3 is built from 15 residues. Germline V CDR1 and CDR2: SGHDN, FVKESK. V trimming: 2 bases; J trimming: 10 bases; junction bases outside the gene matches: 5. This chain's CDR3 is CASSQPGQGNSPLHF. DNA for the CDR3: TGTGCCAGCAGCCAACCGGGACAGGGGAACTCACCCCTCCACTTT.

The rearrangement uses TRBV7-9 and TRBJ2-3, with 9 bases identical to TRBD2. Germline assignment: CDR1 SEHNR and CDR2 FQNEAQ (reference sequence). The CDR3 loop spans 15 amino acids. The V and J ends lost 5 bases and 5 bases, in that order; junction bases with no gene match: 8. This chain's CDR3 is CASSRDSGGEDTQYF. CDR3 sequence (DNA): TGTGCCAGCAGCCGGGATAGCGGGGGTGAAGATACGCAGTATTTT.

V gene TRBV6-5 combines with J gene TRBJ1-1; 9 positions match TRBD1. CDR3 length equals 16 residues. The ends lost 2 bases at V and 7 bases at J; junction bases unmatched: 11. Per the germline V gene, CDR1 is MNHEY and CDR2 is SVGAGI. The CDR3 spells CASSYTGTGSMDEAFF. CDR3 DNA sequence: TGTGCCAGCAGTTACACCGGGACAGGGTCAATGGATGAAGCTTTCTTT.

This clonotype was seen many times. The chain is built from TRBV7-9 and TRBJ2-1, with TRBD2 matching over 9 bases. The CDR3 is made up of 16 amino acids. Germline V gene data show CDR1 as SEHNR and CDR2 as FQNEAQ (reference sequence). The V and J ends lost 1 base and 8 bases, in that order; junction bases with no gene match: 9. The CDR3 protein is CASSLVHLAGNDEQFF. The CDR3 bases are TGTGCCAGCAGCTTAGTCCACCTAGCGGGAAACGATGAGCAGTTCTTC.

A remark on this clonotype: An end of the junction does not agree with germline; a read error may underlie this. V usage is TRBV7-6 and J usage is TRBJ2-1; D possibly corresponds to TRBD2 (5 bases). The CDR3 contains 16 residues. Germline V gene data show CDR1 as SGHVS and CDR2 as FNYEAQ. The CDR3 reads CTSIPLTGKRAYEQFF. In DNA, the CDR3 is TGTACCAGCATTCCACTCACGGGGAAGAGGGCTTATGAGCAGTTCTTC.

The rearrangement joins TRBV24-1 to TRBJ2-2, with D possibly being TRBD2 (6 bases). There are 14 residues in the CDR3. Germline V gives CDR1 KGHDR, CDR2 SFDVKD. V was pared by 7 bases and J by 5 bases, with 13 bases between. CDR3 DNA sequence: TGTGCCACCAGCCCTGCGGCGGGGACCGGGGAGCTGTTTTTT. Translation gives CATSPAAGTGELFF.

The chain is built from TRBV20-1 and TRBJ2-3; 11 positions match TRBD2. The CDR3 extends over 16 amino acids. V lost 2 bases and J lost 2; bases outside the gene matches: 6. Germline V gene data show CDR1 as DFQATT and CDR2 as SNEGSKA (reference sequence). The CDR3 region is CSARIAGGQYTDTQYF. The CDR3 nucleotides are TGCAGTGCTAGAATAGCGGGGGGGCAGTACACAGATACGCAGTATTTT.

This chain links TRBV6-5 with TRBJ1-1, with D perhaps TRBD1 (5 bases). The CDR3 loop spans 12 amino acids. Germline V gene data show CDR1 as MNHEY and CDR2 as SVGAGI. V lost 8 bases, J lost 5 bases, and 12 bases lay in between. The CDR3 DNA reads as TGTGCCAGCCACGGGGGGGAAACTGAAGCTTTCTTT. It is translated as CASHGGETEAFF.

The CDR3 protein is CASSQDQGGDTIYF. The CDR3 region has the DNA TGCGCCAGCAGCCAAGATCAAGGGGGGGACACCATATATTTT. The chain carries TRBV4-1 and TRBJ1-3; the D gene is possibly TRBD1 (6 bases). This CDR3 region has 14 residues. Germline CDR1 reads MGHRA; CDR2 reads YSYEKL. Deletions cut 0 bases from V and 8 bases from J, with 11 bases between.

This clonotype showed up many times. The rearrangement uses TRBV9 and TRBJ2-2; D remains ambiguous. Germline V gives CDR1 SGDLS, CDR2 YYNGEE. This CDR3 contains 12 residues. The ends were cut back, 3 bases at V and 6 bases at J, with 6 bases in the middle. The CDR3 nucleotides read TGTGCCAGCAGCGCGGAGTCCGGGGAGCTGTTTTTT. It translates to CASSAESGELFF.

This clonotype was seen many times. The gene calls are TRBV11-2 and TRBJ2-1, with 7 positions matching TRBD2. Germline CDR1 reads SGHAT; CDR2 reads FQNNGV. CDR3 length equals 17 residues. The J segment lost 4 bases and the V segment lost 4 bases, leaving 13 bases of the junction unmatched. The CDR3: CASSYLTSGKRYNEQFF. CDR3 coding DNA: TGTGCCAGCAGCTACTTAACAAGCGGGAAAAGATACAATGAGCAGTTCTTC. The whole variable domain, remainder taken from reference TRBV11-2 and TRBJ2-1, is EAGVAQSPRYKIIEKRQSVAFWCNPISGHATLYWYQQILGQGPKLLIQFQNNGVVDDSQLPKDRFSAERLKGVDSTLKIQPAKLEDSAVYLCASSYLTSGKRYNEQFFGPGTRLTVL.

The gene calls are TRBV5-1 and TRBJ1-5, with 13 bases fitting TRBD2. The J call may be in error: the DNA end matches TRBJ2-3 better. Germline V lookup: CDR1 SGHRS, CDR2 YFSETQ. The CDR3 consists of 16 residues. CDR3 bases: TGCGCCAGCAGGTTGACTAGCGGGGGGAACACAGATACGCAGTATTTT. The encoded protein is CASRLTSGGNTDTQYF.

This clonotype was recorded a few times. This rearrangement joins TRBV19 to TRBJ1-1, with D tentatively TRBD1 (5 bases). V lost 3 bases to trimming and J lost 9 bases, with 14 bases between them. CDR1 is LNHDA and CDR2 is SQIVND in the germline V gene (reference sequence). This CDR3 region has 13 residues. The CDR3 sequence: CASSIPSTEKAFF. In DNA, the CDR3 is TGTGCCAGTAGTATTCCCTCGACAGAGAAAGCTTTCTTT.

This clonotype was seen repeatedly, ten times or more. The V gene is TRBV2, the J gene TRBJ2-5; 11 nucleotides match TRBD1. The CDR3 has 15 residues. Germline V lookup: CDR1 SNHLY, CDR2 FYNNEI. V shed 5 bases, J shed 4 bases, and the junction held 6 bases outside the gene matches. CDR3 in amino acids: CASSIPGTGGETQYF. In nucleotides, the CDR3 is TGTGCCAGCAGTATTCCCGGGACAGGGGGAGAGACCCAGTACTTC. Full variable domain (rest looked up from reference TRBV2 and TRBJ2-5): EPEVTQTPSHQVTQMGQEVILRCVPISNHLYFYWYRQILGQKVEFLVSFYNNEISEKSEIFDDQFSVERPDGSNFTLKIRSTKLEDSAMYFCASSIPGTGGETQYFGPGTRLLVL.

The V and J genes are TRBV18 and TRBJ1-5, with a tentative D call TRBD1 (6 bases). The V and J ends lost 4 bases and 0 bases respectively, with 10 bases between them. The CDR3 length is 15 residues. Germline-derived CDR1 and CDR2 are KGHSH and LQKENI. The CDR3 DNA reads as TGTGCCAGCTCACTTATACAGGGTAGCAATCAGCCCCAGCATTTT. It yields the protein CASSLIQGSNQPQHF.

This clonotype has a count of ten or more. This CDR3 reads CASSTGLAGVTDTQYF. The CDR3, as DNA: TGTGCCAGCAGCACCGGACTAGCGGGAGTGACAGATACGCAGTATTTT. The gene calls are TRBV7-9 and TRBJ2-3; 13 positions match TRBD2. Germline loops: CDR1 SEHNR, CDR2 FQNEAQ (reference sequence). The ends lost 5 bases at V and 3 bases at J; junction bases unmatched: 5. This CDR3 region has 16 residues.

Remarks on this clonotype: The junction differs from germline at one of its ends, possibly a read error. The chain joins TRBV10-3 to TRBJ2-1; 8 nucleotides agree with TRBD2. The CDR3 is made up of 15 amino acids. CDR1 ENHRY and CDR2 SYGVKD come from the germline V gene. Here the CDR3 reads CAISEIGTRGNEQFF. In DNA, the CDR3 is TGTGCCATCAGTGAGATCGGGACTAGGGGCAATGAGCAGTTTTTC.

CDR3 residues: CSARGGTGGNEQFF. CDR3 sequence (DNA): TGCAGTGCTAGAGGCGGGACAGGGGGCAATGAGCAGTTCTTC. The chain carries TRBV20-1 and TRBJ2-1; 11 bases agree with TRBD1. Looked up from germline, CDR1 is DFQATT and CDR2 is SNEGSKA (reference sequence). CDR3 length equals 14 residues. The ends lost 1 base at V and 6 bases at J; junction bases unmatched: 2.

This sequence joins TRBV4-1 and TRBJ1-2; TRBD1 might be the D (5 bases). Germline loops: CDR1 MGHRA, CDR2 YSYEKL. This CDR3 has 15 residues. V was cut by 5 bases and J by 5 bases, with 18 bases left in between. The CDR3 DNA reads as TGCGCCAGCAGCTCGATCCGGGGGTACGGATATGGCTACACCTTC. Protein product: CASSSIRGYGYGYTF.

This clonotype was seen ten or more times. This chain connects TRBV28 to TRBJ2-3, with TRBD2 matching 7 bases. The J segment lost 2 bases and the V segment lost 3 bases, leaving 11 bases of the junction unmatched. This CDR3 spans 17 amino acids. Germline V gene data show CDR1 as MDHEN and CDR2 as SYDVKM. The CDR3 nucleotides read TGTGCCAGCAGTTTCTCCGCGTCTAGCGGAGACACAGATACGCAGTATTTT. Translation: CASSFSASSGDTDTQYF.

About this clonotype: The junction departs from germline at one end; a sequencing error may be responsible. The V gene is TRBV6-2 or TRBV6-3, the J gene TRBJ2-3, with 12 bases that match TRBD2. Germline CDR1 reads MNHEY; CDR2 reads SVGEGT. The CDR3 is 18 amino acids. The CDR3 DNA sequence: TGTGCCAGCAGTCACTCGGGGACTAGCGGGTTTAGCACAGATACGCAGTATTTT. This encodes CASSHSGTSGFSTDTQYF.